This T cell receptor beta chain was found in a study of T cell repertoires in cytomegalovirus infection. Study details: HLA-B-restricted CMV epitopes that are well studied, plus recently identified HLA-C-restricted ones, were used by the study. Both a matching HLA type and CMV infection were indicated by public TCR beta signatures.

This clonotype has just a few counts. Its antigen remains unknown. TCRdb fed the reads into MiXCR, producing one record per CDR3 protein. The sample lists 900,000 to 950,000 distinct CDR3 sequences; roughly a third were seen once. Trimming took off 3 bases at V and 4 bases at J, with 8 bases between the two ends. The CDR3 length is 13 residues. Looked up from germline, CDR1 is MNHEY and CDR2 is SMNVEV (reference sequence). Study findings and constraints: Clonotype analysis showed dominance of the ex vivo response by HLA-C-restricted CMV-specific TCR beta clonotypes.

The receptor was isolated from a human donor in good health (CMV status not recorded). Some clones in this sample may be carry-over from other donors' samples. The rearrangement uses TRBV27 and TRBJ2-3, with D possibly matching TRBD1 (5 bases). The source material was cultured CD8+ T cells from PBMCs, sampled from culture after CMV antigen stimulation. The CDR3 region has the DNA TGTGCCAGCAGTTTCCCCAGGGCAGATACGCAGTATTTT. Translated, it gives CASSFPRADTQYF.